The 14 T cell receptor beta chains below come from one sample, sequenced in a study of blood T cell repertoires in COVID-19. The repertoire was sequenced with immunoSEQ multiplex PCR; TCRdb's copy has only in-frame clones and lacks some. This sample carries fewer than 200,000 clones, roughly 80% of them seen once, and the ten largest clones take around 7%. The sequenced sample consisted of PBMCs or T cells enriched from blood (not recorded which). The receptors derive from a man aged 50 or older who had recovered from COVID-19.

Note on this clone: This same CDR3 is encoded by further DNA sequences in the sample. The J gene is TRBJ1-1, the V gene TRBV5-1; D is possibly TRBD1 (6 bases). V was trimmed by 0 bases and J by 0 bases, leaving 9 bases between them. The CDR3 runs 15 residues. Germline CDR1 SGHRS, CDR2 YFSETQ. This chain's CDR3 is CASSLVTGMNTEAFF. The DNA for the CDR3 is TGCGCCAGCAGCTTGGTCACAGGGATGAACACTGAAGCTTTCTTT.

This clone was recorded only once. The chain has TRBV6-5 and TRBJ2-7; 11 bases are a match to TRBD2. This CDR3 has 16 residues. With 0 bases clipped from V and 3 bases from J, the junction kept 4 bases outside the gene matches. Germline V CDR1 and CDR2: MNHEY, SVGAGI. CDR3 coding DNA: TGTGCCAGCAGTTACTCAGCTAGCGGGGGGAACTACGAGCAGTACTTC. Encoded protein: CASSYSASGGNYEQYF.

CDR3 sequence reads: CASTDYRGRTDTQYF. The DNA for the CDR3 is TGCGCCAGCACGGATTACAGGGGACGCACAGATACGCAGTATTTT. The rearrangement joins TRBV10-2 to TRBJ2-3; 7 bases agree with TRBD1. V dropped 7 bases and J dropped 1; count of bases not matched to a gene: 8. Germline-derived CDR1 and CDR2 are WSHSY and SAAADI. CDR3 size: 15 residues.

CDR3 in amino acids: CASGTGLNTEAFF. The CDR3 DNA reads TGTGCCAGTGGGACAGGTTTGAACACTGAAGCTTTCTTT. J is TRBJ1-1 and V is TRBV6-5, with 8 bases fitting TRBD1. V lost 9 bases, J lost 0 bases, and 3 bases stayed unmatched. CDR1 is MNHEY, CDR2 SVGAGI, per germline. The CDR3 loop spans 13 amino acids.

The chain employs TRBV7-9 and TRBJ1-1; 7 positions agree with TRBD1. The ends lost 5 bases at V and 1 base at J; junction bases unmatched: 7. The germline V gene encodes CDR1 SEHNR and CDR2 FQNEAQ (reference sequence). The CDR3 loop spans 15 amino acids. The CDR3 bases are TGTGCCAGCAGCCACAAGACAGGGACGAACACTGAAGCTTTCTTT. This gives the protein CASSHKTGTNTEAFF.

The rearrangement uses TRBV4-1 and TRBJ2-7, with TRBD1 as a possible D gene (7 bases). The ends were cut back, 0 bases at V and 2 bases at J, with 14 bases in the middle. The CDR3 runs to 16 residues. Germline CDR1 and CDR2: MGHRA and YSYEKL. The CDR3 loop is CASSQDRQGGTYEQYF. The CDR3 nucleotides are TGCGCCAGCAGCCAAGATAGGCAGGGGGGCACCTACGAGCAGTACTTC.

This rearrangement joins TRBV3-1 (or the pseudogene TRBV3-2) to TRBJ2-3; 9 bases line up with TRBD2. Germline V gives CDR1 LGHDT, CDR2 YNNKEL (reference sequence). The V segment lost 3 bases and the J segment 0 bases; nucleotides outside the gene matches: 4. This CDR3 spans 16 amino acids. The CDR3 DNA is TGTGCCAGCAGCCAGCTTAGCGGGGGCAGCACAGATACGCAGTATTTT. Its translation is CASSQLSGGSTDTQYF.

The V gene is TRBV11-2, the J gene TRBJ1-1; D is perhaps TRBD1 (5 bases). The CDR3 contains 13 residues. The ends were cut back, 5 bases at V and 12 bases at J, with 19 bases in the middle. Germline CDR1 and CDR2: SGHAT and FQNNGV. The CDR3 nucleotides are TGTGCCAGCAGCCGGCTGGAGGGGACCACCACTTTCTTT. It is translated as CASSRLEGTTTFF.

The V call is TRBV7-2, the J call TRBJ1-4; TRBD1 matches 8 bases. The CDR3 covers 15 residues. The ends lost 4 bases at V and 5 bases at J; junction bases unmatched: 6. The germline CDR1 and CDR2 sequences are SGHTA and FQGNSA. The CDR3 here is CASSSWTGRNEKLFF. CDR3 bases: TGTGCCAGCAGCTCCTGGACAGGGAGGAATGAAAAACTGTTTTTT.

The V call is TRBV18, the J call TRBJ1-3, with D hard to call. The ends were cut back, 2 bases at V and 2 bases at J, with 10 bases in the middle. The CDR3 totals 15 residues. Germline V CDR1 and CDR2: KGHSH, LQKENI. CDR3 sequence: CASSPGTRAGNTIYF. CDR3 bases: TGTGCCAGCTCACCAGGCACCCGGGCTGGAAACACCATATATTTT.

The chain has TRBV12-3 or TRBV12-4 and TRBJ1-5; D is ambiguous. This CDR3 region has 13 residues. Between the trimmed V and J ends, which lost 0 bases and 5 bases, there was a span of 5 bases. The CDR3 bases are TGTGCCAGCAGTTTAGCCCGGGATCAGCCCCAGCATTTT. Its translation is CASSLARDQPQHF.

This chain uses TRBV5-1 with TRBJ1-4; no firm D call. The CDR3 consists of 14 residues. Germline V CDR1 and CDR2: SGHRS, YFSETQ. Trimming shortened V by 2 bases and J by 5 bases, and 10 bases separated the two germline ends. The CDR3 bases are TGCGCCAGCAGCTTCGGCAGCGGCAATGAAAAACTGTTTTTT. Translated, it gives CASSFGSGNEKLFF.

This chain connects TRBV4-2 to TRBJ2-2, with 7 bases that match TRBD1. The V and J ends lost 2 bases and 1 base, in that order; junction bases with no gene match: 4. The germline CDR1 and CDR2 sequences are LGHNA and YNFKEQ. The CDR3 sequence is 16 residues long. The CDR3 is CASSQRTGGNTGELFF. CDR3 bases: TGTGCCAGCAGCCAAAGGACAGGAGGGAACACCGGGGAGCTGTTTTTT.

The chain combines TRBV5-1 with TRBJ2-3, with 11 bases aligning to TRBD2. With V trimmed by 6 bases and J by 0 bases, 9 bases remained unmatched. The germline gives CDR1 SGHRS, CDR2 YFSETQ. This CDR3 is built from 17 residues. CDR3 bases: TGCGCCAGCACCTATGGGACTAGCGGAAGAAGCACAGATACGCAGTATTTT. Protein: CASTYGTSGRSTDTQYF.